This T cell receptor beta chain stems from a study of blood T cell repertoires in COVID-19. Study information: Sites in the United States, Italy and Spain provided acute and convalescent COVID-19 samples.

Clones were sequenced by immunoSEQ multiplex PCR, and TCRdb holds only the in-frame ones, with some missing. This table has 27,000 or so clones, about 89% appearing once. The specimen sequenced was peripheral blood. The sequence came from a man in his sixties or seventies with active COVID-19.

The CDR3 region has the DNA TGTGCCAGCACGCGCCGGGACACACCTTACTCTAGCACAGATACGCAGTATTTT. As protein: CASTRRDTPYSSTDTQYF. The chain carries TRBV5-5 and TRBJ2-3; D is perhaps TRBD1 (6 bases). Germline CDR1 reads SGHKS; CDR2 reads YYEKEE (reference sequence). The CDR3 consists of 18 residues. Trimming removed 6 bases at V and 0 bases at J, with 23 bases between.